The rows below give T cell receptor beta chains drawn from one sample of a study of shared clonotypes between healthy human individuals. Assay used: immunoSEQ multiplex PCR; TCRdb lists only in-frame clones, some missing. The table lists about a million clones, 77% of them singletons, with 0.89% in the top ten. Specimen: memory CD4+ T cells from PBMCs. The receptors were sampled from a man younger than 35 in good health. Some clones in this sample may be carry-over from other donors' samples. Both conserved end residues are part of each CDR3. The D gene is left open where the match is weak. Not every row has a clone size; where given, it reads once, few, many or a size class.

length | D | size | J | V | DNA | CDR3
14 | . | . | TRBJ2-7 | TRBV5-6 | TGTGCCAGCAGCTTGGCCTCATTACCAGGATGGCAGTACTTC | CASSLASLPGWQYF
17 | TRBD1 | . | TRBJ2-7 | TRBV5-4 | TGTGCCAGCAGCCATCTAAAGGGGGGACAGGGATCCTACGAGCAGTACTTC | CASSHLKGGQGSYEQYF
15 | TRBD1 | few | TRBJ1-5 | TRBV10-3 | TGTGCCATCAGTGTGGGGACAGGCAGCAATCAGCCCCAGCATTTT | CAISVGTGSNQPQHF
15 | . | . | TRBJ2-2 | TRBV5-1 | TGCGCCAGCAGCTTAAGCGACTCCATCACCGGGGAGCTGTTTTTT | CASSLSDSITGELFF
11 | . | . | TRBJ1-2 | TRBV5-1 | TGCGCCAGCAGCCCCGGGAGCGGCTACACCTTC | CASSPGSGYTF
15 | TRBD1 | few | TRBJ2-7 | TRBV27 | TGTGCCAGCAGACAATCCGGGACAGTACCCTACGAGCAGTACTTC | CASRQSGTVPYEQYF
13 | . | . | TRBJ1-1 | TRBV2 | TGTGCCAGCTGTCCAGACCTGAACACTGAAGCTTTCTTT | CASCPDLNTEAFF
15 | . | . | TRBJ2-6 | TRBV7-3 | TGTGCCAGCACCAGAGACCCTTCTGGGGCCAACGTCCTGACTTTC | CASTRDPSGANVLTF
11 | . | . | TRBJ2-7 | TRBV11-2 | TGTGCCAGCAGCTTAGATTCCGAGCAGTACTTC | CASSLDSEQYF
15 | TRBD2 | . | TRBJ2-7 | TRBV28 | TGTGCCAGCAGTTTATTGGTGGGAGGGCCGGGTGAGCAGTACTTC | CASSLLVGGPGEQYF
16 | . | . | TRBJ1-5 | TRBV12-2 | TGTGCAAGTCGCCCCGGACAGCCCCCCCTTCGCCAGCCCCAGCATTTT | CASRPGQPPLRQPQHF
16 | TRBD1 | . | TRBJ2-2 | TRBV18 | TGTGCCAGCTCACCACTTCTCGGACAGGCGACAGGGGAGCTGTTTTTT | CASSPLLGQATGELFF
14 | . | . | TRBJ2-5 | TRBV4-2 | TGTGCCAGCAGCCAAGAGGGGAGGACGGAGACCCAGTACTTC | CASSQEGRTETQYF
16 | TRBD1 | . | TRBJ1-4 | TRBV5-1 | TGCGCCAGCAGCTTGGCCTCGGGACAGGGATTTGAAAAACTGTTTTTT | CASSLASGQGFEKLFF
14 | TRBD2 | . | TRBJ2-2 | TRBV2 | TGTGCCAGCAGACCCTCGCGGGGGGACGGGGAGCTGTTTTTT | CASRPSRGDGELFF
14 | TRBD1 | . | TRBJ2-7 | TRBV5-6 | TGTGCCAGCAGCTCGACAGGGGGGTTCTACGAGCAGTACTTC | CASSSTGGFYEQYF
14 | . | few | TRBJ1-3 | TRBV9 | TGTGCCAGCAGCGTATTGTCAGGTGGAAACACCATATATTTT | CASSVLSGGNTIYF
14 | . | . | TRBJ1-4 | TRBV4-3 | TGCGCCAGCAGCCACCAGCTGGGGGATGAAAAACTGTTTTTT | CASSHQLGDEKLFF
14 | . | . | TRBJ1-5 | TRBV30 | TGTGCCTGGAGTGTAACAGGCGCAAATCAGCCCCGGCATTTT | CAWSVTGANQPRHF
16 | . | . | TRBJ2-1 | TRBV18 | TGTGCCAGCTCACCCGAGGGACTGCCGCGAGGCAATGAGCAGTTCTTC | CASSPEGLPRGNEQFF
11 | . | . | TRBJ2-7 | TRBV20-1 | TGCAGTGCCGGTGACTACTACGAGCAGTACTTC | CSAGDYYEQYF
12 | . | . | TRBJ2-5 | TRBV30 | TGTGCCTGGAGCCCGTTGGGAGAGACCCAGTACTTC | CAWSPLGETQYF
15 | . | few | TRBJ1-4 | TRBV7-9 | TGTGCCAGCAGCTTAAAAGGACAGCCCGGTGAAAAACTGTTTTTT | CASSLKGQPGEKLFF
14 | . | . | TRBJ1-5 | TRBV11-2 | TGTGCCAGCAGCTTAGAACCCGGGAATCAGCCCCAGCATTTT | CASSLEPGNQPQHF
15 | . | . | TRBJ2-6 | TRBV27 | TGTGCCAGCAGTCTCCTATCGGGGGGGGCCAACGTCCTGACTTTC | CASSLLSGGANVLTF
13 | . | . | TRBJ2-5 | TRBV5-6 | TGTGCCAGCAGCTTGGTTGCGGGTCAGACCCAGTACTTC | CASSLVAGQTQYF
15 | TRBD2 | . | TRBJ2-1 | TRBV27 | TGTGCCAGCAGGGACAGACTAGCGGGAGCCAATGAGCAGTTCTTC | CASRDRLAGANEQFF
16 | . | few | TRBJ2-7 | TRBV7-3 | TGTGCCAGCAGCCCCACGGGAGGAGGGGGCCCGTACGAGCAGTACTTC | CASSPTGGGGPYEQYF
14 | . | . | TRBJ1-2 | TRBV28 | TGTGCCAGCAGCCGCGACACACGAAACTATGGCTACACCTTC | CASSRDTRNYGYTF
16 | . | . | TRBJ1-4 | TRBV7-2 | TGTGCCAGCAGCGTGACCTGGACGTCATATACTGAAAAACTGTTTTTT | CASSVTWTSYTEKLFF
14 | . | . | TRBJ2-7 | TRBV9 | TGTGCCAGCAGCGTATCGGCAGGGACCTACGAGCAGTACTTC | CASSVSAGTYEQYF
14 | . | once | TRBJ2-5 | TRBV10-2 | TGCGCCAGCAGCTTAGGAGGTCCGTGGGAGACCCAGTACTTC | CASSLGGPWETQYF
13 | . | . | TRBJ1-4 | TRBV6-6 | TGTGCCAGCAGTGGGGCAACTAATGAAAAACTGTTTTTT | CASSGATNEKLFF
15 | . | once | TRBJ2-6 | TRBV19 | TGTGCCAGTAGTGCCCTGTATCGGAGGGCCAACGTCCTGACTTTC | CASSALYRRANVLTF
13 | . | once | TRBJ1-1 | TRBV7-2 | TGTGCCAGCACCACCCGGGGGGTCACTGAAGCTTTCTTT | CASTTRGVTEAFF
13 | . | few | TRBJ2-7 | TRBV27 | TGTGCCAGCAGTCGACACCAGTCTCGGGAGCAGTACTTC | CASSRHQSREQYF
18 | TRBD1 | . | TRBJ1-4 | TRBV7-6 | TGTGCCAGCAGCTCCGCGGACAGGGGATATGGTGCTAATGAAAAACTGTTTTTT | CASSSADRGYGANEKLFF
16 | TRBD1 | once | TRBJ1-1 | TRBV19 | TGTGCCAGTAGTAGGATGCGACAGGGGGCGCAAACTGAAGCTTTCTTT | CASSRMRQGAQTEAFF